The clone carrying this T cell receptor beta chain was observed a handful of times. Its antigen is currently unknown. The data were obtained in a study of metastatic and nonmetastatic thyroid tumors. About the research overall: Comparison of repertoires was carried out across blood and tumor or nodule tissue from malignant and benign thyroid patients. Overall study findings and caveats: Across blood and tumor, TCR beta diversity in malignant thyroid tumors was reportedly significantly higher than in benign nodules.

How the authors handled the data: Researchers built a distant-metastasis classifier for papillary thyroid cancer that drew on CDR3 differences across clinicopathological groups. TCRdb called clones again from the PCR reads with MiXCR. The V and J calls reflect TCRdb's pipeline rather than the authors' work. Counted here are over 55,000 clones, roughly 30% occurring once; the ten biggest clones make up about a sixth. Thyroid surgery was performed in patients who had received no treatment beforehand. V was clipped by 3 bases and J by 3 bases; unmatched bases: 6. Germline-derived CDR1 and CDR2 are LNHDA and SQIVND (reference sequence). The CDR3 spans 15 residues.

The genes are TRBV19 and TRBJ2-7; 9 positions match TRBD1. This clonotype originated in a female donor with papillary thyroid cancer or a benign thyroid nodule (not recorded which). Some clones in this sample may be carry-over from other donors' samples. Sequenced: blood. The CDR3 nucleotides read TGTGCCAGTAGTATTGAATGGGACAGGGTCTACGAGCAGTACTTC. It encodes CASSIEWDRVYEQYF.